This paragraph reports one T cell receptor beta chain. No antigen is known for it. No base quality values were provided; no much bigger clone lies one nucleotide off. The cohort was made up of 650 to 700 healthy bone marrow donors. At the time of sampling, every cohort member was nominally healthy, though immune exposures that went unrecorded were likely present. The donor tested CMV seronegative, placing the donor among the roughly 400 seronegative members of the cohort. A peripheral blood sample was provided by each donor, and peripheral blood mononuclear cells were used for TCR beta sequencing. Genomic DNA was extracted from the blood cell samples with the Qiagen DNeasy Blood Extraction Kit. This sample stems from a study of cytomegalovirus exposure and HLA in healthy donors (dated by TCRdb to 2017 to 2019). Looking at the study overall: In an earlier analysis of about 560 of the donors, around 290 Gb of sequence data and 120 million or so unique TCR beta sequences from about 179 million T cells were reported. The study aimed to test whether signatures of past pathogen exposure could be identified by cataloging public T cell receptors. A later analysis re-examined previously published TCR beta repertoires from hundreds of donors and added high-resolution HLA genotyping to investigate patterns of TCR occurrence. All discovery cohort repertoires had been generated on a single sequencing platform. Roughly 5 DR-DQ haplotypes were handled as single units for association and clustering because linkage in the cohort was strong. An earlier analysis of around 580 of the donors used high-throughput TCR beta sequencing to judge whether each TCR beta V gene segment behaved as functional or pseudogenic. The later analysis used no new phenotypic data to find candidate immune exposures, relying instead on TCR beta sequences and their occurrence across donors. Donor age, sex, ethnicity and CMV serostatus were compiled together with the repertoire data. HLA typing covered class I and class II loci at four-digit resolution. Of the roughly 400 genotyped donors, approximately 80% were placed in the genetic ancestry cluster associated with self-reported Caucasian donors. Approximately 330 gigabases of sequencing data and 91 million or so unique TCR sequences made up an early release that covered approximately 620 HLA-typed donors. High-throughput TCR immunosequencing, statistical association of individual TCRs with disease status, and machine learning were combined to predict cytomegalovirus infection status. The study profiled the T cell repertoires of more than 500 subjects by immunosequencing and related them to cytomegalovirus serostatus. A later genetic analysis used genome-wide SNP genotypes for about 55% of the 666 donors, treating that subset as a discovery cohort. Along with the roughly 670-subject first cohort, a separate validation cohort of roughly 110 different subjects was used. On average, around 230,000 unique TCR beta nucleotide sequences were sequenced per donor among roughly 430 genotyped donors of the cohort, with roughly 19% of those sequences being non-productive. The number of donors typed differed by locus, with roughly 620-630 for A, B, C, DRB1 and DQB1, roughly 520 for DQA1, 600 to 610 for DPA1, and some 440 for DPB1. What the research found in general, with its limitations: A further reported finding was that TCR beta sequences accurately predicted the HLA-A and HLA-B alleles for most subjects in the first cohort. Most CMV-associated TCR beta chains appeared to be HLA-restricted in a later analysis, and the HLA associations seemed to be driven largely by CMV exposure. Immune exposure information for the cohort was limited to CMV serostatus. Correlated functional status among segregating V segments might be attributable to linkage disequilibrium, but an unknown experimental factor could not be ruled out. Some IMGT-functional V segments, including TRBV6-2 and TRBV6-3, could not be distinguished by the 87-base-pair reads and were therefore excluded. Because counts were too low, 15 to 20 rarely observed V segments, including chromosome 9 orphons, were excluded from the earlier analysis of several hundred of the donors. According to the authors, the approach could potentially be generalized to other disease states and immunological phenotypes. Strong co-occurrence of HLA alleles, especially DR and DQ, made assigning TCR associations to individual alleles difficult. In a later genetic analysis, fewer N-insertions in productive TCRs were reported among donors in an Asian-associated ancestry cluster than the roughly 700-donor mean. In an earlier analysis of around 600 of the donors, most TCR beta V segments appeared in productive rearrangements about 87% or about 30% of the time, broadly matching IMGT annotations. Three of the identified cytomegalovirus-associated TCR beta chains were confirmed in vitro to be specific for cytomegalovirus antigens. A group of highly shared sequence variants was considered likely to be a technical artifact of the sequencing pipeline. Sequencing depth was assumed to be roughly uniform across donors in the presence/absence analyses, though that assumption may not hold. A later analysis found that TCR association rates varied across HLA loci, with DRB1 alleles showing the most associated TCRs and HLA-C alleles the fewest. Compared with equally common non-associated chains, HLA-associated TCR beta chains in a later analysis were more clonally expanded and had lower generation probabilities. Most TCR sequences were seen in very few donors, while some public TCRs were found in many individuals. A later genetic analysis associated a missense DCLRE1C variant with V-gene and J-gene trimming of TCR beta chains, and an independent cohort replicated the association. Because HLA typing was unavailable for some donors at each locus, only the typed subset was used in association tests. A later analysis reported that several top co-occurrence clusters appeared linked to parvovirus B19, influenza, CMV and Epstein-Barr virus. At a false discovery rate of 0.05, a later analysis linked around 15,000 TCR beta sequences to specific HLA alleles. In both the original and validation cohorts, the classifier was reported to diagnose cytomegalovirus status with high specificity and sensitivity. This cohort had only TCR beta chains sequenced, and the lack of alpha or paired-chain data limited which features could be detected. A total of about 180 TCR beta chains were listed by the study as associated with cytomegalovirus.

Receptor libraries were prepared by the immunoSEQ multiplex PCR assay. The multiplex PCR relied on a mix of 60 forward primers for TCR Vbeta segments and 13 reverse primers for TCR Jbeta segments. Amplification of the CDR3 region of rearranged TCR beta genes was performed with a multiplex PCR assay on genomic DNA. The Illumina HiSeq System was used to sequence the amplified TCR beta libraries as 87-base-pair reads. The authors' analysis ran thus. A later analysis tallied around 87 million unique TCR beta chains across the 650 to 750 repertoires, and around 12 million of those chains were shared by two or more donors. Raw reads were error-corrected and collapsed into unique sequences by a nearest-neighbor algorithm in which closely related sequences were merged to remove PCR and sequencing errors. V, D and J gene segments were assigned by aligning CDR3 sequences to IMGT reference sequences. Each retained sequence needed at least a six-nucleotide match to both a V gene segment and a J gene segment. Rearrangements were called productive when the CDR3 lacked stop codons and stayed in frame with V and J; all others were non-productive. Following IMGT convention, CDR3 was defined as the stretch from the second conserved V-encoded cysteine up to the conserved J-encoded phenylalanine. The earlier analysis of fewer than 750 of the donors excluded sequences that lacked an unambiguous match to a single V gene segment. An earlier analysis of fewer than 750 of the donors classified V segments as functional when productive rearrangements were above 56.7% and as segregating when the standard deviation between donors was above 5%. A statistical classification framework was built to diagnose cytomegalovirus status from the catalog of TCR beta chain sequences. V and J gene assignment, in a later analysis, came from comparing TCR nucleotide sequences with IMGT/GENE-DB human TR gene sequences. The TCRdist pipeline was used in a later analysis to assign CDR3 sequences and most-parsimonious VDJ recombination scenarios. A later analysis defined each TCR beta chain by its CDR3 amino acid sequence plus V-gene family, and excluded reads lacking a unique V-gene family. A later analysis removed several hundred highly shared, low-generation-probability nucleotide sequences to deal with suspected cross-contamination and a sequencing artifact. For each public chain, a later analysis derived a clonal expansion index from normalized ranks of inferred template counts within each repertoire. In a later analysis, generation probabilities were computed with a VDJ recombination model fitted to out-of-frame rearrangements, and the resulting probabilities were checked against IGoR. Hypergeometric tests were used in a later analysis to score TCR-TCR, TCR-HLA and TCR-CMV co-occurrence, with a repertoire-size bias correction applied to the TCR pairs. False discovery rates were estimated in a later analysis by permuting HLA or CMV assignments 20 times. In a later analysis, co-occurring TCRs were grouped using DBSCAN, and TCRdist sequence similarity was added for clustering within HLA-allele-positive subsets. Co-occurrence clustering excluded repertoires with fewer than 30,000 or more than 120,000 public chains, plus five with anomalous nucleotide sharing. The clones in this table, taken by TCRdb from immuneACCESS, are in-frame only. Not every clone is retained; where verified, under half of the shortfall comes from an unresolved V gene, and the cause of the rest is unknown. The V and J calls and clone size are taken from that table; D and trimming were inferred from the DNA. A total of 150,000 or so clones appear in this sample, 76% of them only once. 3.1% of the sample belongs to the ten largest clones.

V loses 4 bases of germline sequence and J loses 1 base, and the interval between the two ends is 13 bases. The CDR3 has 15 amino acids, counting the end cysteine and phenylalanine. Just CDR3 DNA is preserved here, 45 bases in frame from base 1. According to the germline V gene, CDR1 reads MDHEN and CDR2 reads SYDVKM. This receptor was identified in a male donor in good health and CMV-seronegative. Sequencing used PBMCs. The chain was built from TRBV28 and TRBJ1-1, and TRBD1 may be the D gene, going by 5 matching bases. CDR3 sequence: CASSSGGGGNTEAFF. The nucleotide sequence reads as follows: TGTGCCAGCAGTTCCGGGGGGGGAGGGAACACTGAAGCTTTCTTT.